The 14 T cell receptor beta chains below come from one sample, sequenced in a study of blood T cells in healthy people across ages. Primed by a sample-barcoded 5' primer and a J-beta primer mix, a second PCR proceeded for about 6 to 11 cycles. TCRdb reanalysed the 5' RACE reads using MiXCR and keeps one entry per CDR3 protein. The sample consists of some 1,800,000 distinct CDR3 sequences, around 42% of them appearing once. Sequencing was done on a sample of blood. The receptors come from a human donor in good health.

V gene TRBV29-1 combines with J gene TRBJ2-3; the D is unclear. In germline, CDR1 is SQVTM, CDR2 ANQGSEA. The CDR3 contains 13 residues. V was shortened by 4 bases and J by 0 bases, with 8 bases between the two germline ends. CDR3 coding DNA: TGCAGCGTTGGCCCCGAAAGCACAGATACGCAGTATTTT. Its protein product is CSVGPESTDTQYF.

The rearrangement uses TRBV10-3 and TRBJ2-3, with 11 bases lining up with TRBD2. CDR1 ENHRY and CDR2 SYGVKD come from the germline V gene. The CDR3 extends over 15 amino acids. Trimming took 5 bases from V and 3 from J; bases not matched to a gene: 4. The CDR3 nucleotides read TGTGCCATCAGTAACATAGCGGGGGGGACAGATACGCAGTATTTT. It encodes CAISNIAGGTDTQYF.

The rearrangement joins TRBV12-3 or TRBV12-4 to TRBJ2-1; maybe TRBD2 (7 bases). With 8 bases removed from V and 5 bases from J, the gap between germline ends came to 19 bases. The CDR3 totals 15 residues. CDR3 sequence (DNA): TGTGCCAGCGGGGGCAGGGAGGGCACGGACAATGAGCAGTTCTTC. It is translated as CASGGREGTDNEQFF.

CDR3 region: CASALQGEQFF. Written as DNA, the CDR3 is TGTGCCAGCGCCCTACAGGGTGAGCAGTTCTTC. The chain joins TRBV6-5 to TRBJ2-1; D is perhaps TRBD1 (6 bases). Germline V lookup: CDR1 MNHEY, CDR2 SVGAGI. The ends were cut back, 8 bases at V and 9 bases at J, with 11 bases in the middle. The CDR3 spans 11 residues.

The chain carries TRBV7-8 and TRBJ2-5; TRBD2 might be the D (6 bases). The CDR3 has 15 residues. CDR1 is SGHVS and CDR2 is FQNEAQ in the germline V gene. Trimming stripped 5 bases from V and 4 bases from J, with 17 bases between. The DNA of the CDR3 is TGTGCCAGCAGCCCGACACCATTCGGGGGAGAGACCCAGTACTTC. It specifies CASSPTPFGGETQYF.

The table lists this clonotype with many counts. The chain employs TRBV5-1 and TRBJ2-4, with D perhaps matching TRBD1 or TRBD2 (5 bases each). V lost 2 bases to trimming and J lost 8 bases, with 14 bases between them. Germline-derived CDR1 and CDR2 are SGHRS and YFSETQ. The CDR3 spans 14 residues. Here the CDR3 reads CASSFNQGADIQYF. DNA of the CDR3: TGCGCCAGCAGCTTTAACCAGGGAGCGGACATTCAGTACTTC.

This clonotype was detected only a few times. The CDR3 here is CASRIGRDTQYF. The CDR3 DNA reads TGTGCCAGCAGAATAGGTCGGGATACGCAGTATTTT. The chain recombines TRBV7-2 with TRBJ2-3; D gene uncertain. From germline, CDR1 is SGHTA and CDR2 FQGNSA. Trimming shortened V by 6 bases and J by 6 bases, and 10 bases separated the two germline ends. The CDR3 extends over 12 amino acids.

This clonotype came up a few times. The chain joins TRBV3-1 to TRBJ1-2, with 8 bases that match TRBD1. Losses at the gene ends were 4 bases for V and 7 bases for J; bases not matched to a gene: 8. The CDR3 is 14 amino acids. Germline CDR1 and CDR2: LGHDT and YNNKEL (reference sequence). The CDR3 nucleotides read TGTGCCAGCAGCCGGGACAGGATTAACCGTGGCTACACCTTC. This encodes CASSRDRINRGYTF.

This clonotype was seen a handful of times. This chain links TRBV10-3 with TRBJ2-7; 11 bases are shared with TRBD2. The J call is uncertain, as TRBJ2-5 better fits the DNA end. This CDR3 region has 15 residues. CDR1 and CDR2 (germline): ENHRY, SYGVKD. Here the CDR3 reads CAISEVAGGQETQYF. In DNA form, the CDR3 reads TGTGCCATCAGTGAGGTAGCGGGGGGGCAAGAGACCCAGTACTTC.

V is TRBV4-3 and J is TRBJ2-5; TRBD2 is a possible D gene (6 bases). This CDR3 is 14 amino acids long. Per the germline V gene, CDR1 is LGHNA and CDR2 is YSLEER. V was pared by 1 base and J by 5 bases, with 11 bases between. CDR3 DNA sequence: TGCGCCAGCAGCCAAGCCCTTCTAGCGGAGACCCAGTACTTC. This gives the protein CASSQALLAETQYF.

This rearrangement joins TRBV7-2 to TRBJ2-3, with D perhaps TRBD2 (5 bases). There are 16 residues in the CDR3. Germline loops: CDR1 SGHTA, CDR2 FQGNSA. V was trimmed by 3 bases and J by 0 bases, leaving 13 bases between them. The CDR3 protein is CASSFSGGDSTDTQYF. CDR3 sequence (DNA): TGTGCCAGCAGCTTTTCCGGAGGCGATAGCACAGATACGCAGTATTTT. The whole variable domain, remainder taken from reference TRBV7-2 and TRBJ2-3, is GAGVSQSPSNKVTEKGKDVELRCDPISGHTALYWYRQSLGQGLEFLIYFQGNSAPDKSGLPSDRFSAERTGGSVSTLTIQRTQQEDSAVYLCASSFSGGDSTDTQYFGPGTRLTVL.

V is TRBV5-5 and J is TRBJ1-2; D remains ambiguous. V lost 5 bases, J lost 7 bases, and 12 bases lay in between. Germline V gene lookup returns CDR1 SGHKS and CDR2 YYEKEE (reference sequence). This CDR3 has 12 residues. The chain's CDR3 is CASSQDMVGYTF. CDR3 DNA: TGTGCCAGCAGTCAAGACATGGTTGGCTACACCTTC.

This clonotype was seen a handful of times. The CDR3 DNA reads TGTGCCAGCAGTGAAGACAGGGCTGGGGCCAACGTCCTGACTTTC. Residues: CASSEDRAGANVLTF. This chain uses TRBV2 with TRBJ2-6; D perhaps matches TRBD1 (6 bases). The length of the CDR3 is 15 residues. Germline-derived CDR1 and CDR2 are SNHLY and FYNNEI. V was trimmed by 1 base and J by 2 bases, leaving 6 bases between them.

The chain links TRBV2 to TRBJ2-5, with 7 bases identical to TRBD1. The V and J ends lost 6 bases and 0 bases, in that order; junction bases with no gene match: 13. Germline CDR1 reads SNHLY; CDR2 reads FYNNEI. The CDR3 extends over 17 amino acids. This CDR3 is CASSPLRQGKNQETQYF. The CDR3, as DNA: TGTGCCAGCAGCCCCCTCCGACAGGGCAAAAACCAAGAGACCCAGTACTTC. Full variable domain (rest looked up from reference TRBV2 and TRBJ2-5): EPEVTQTPSHQVTQMGQEVILRCVPISNHLYFYWYRQILGQKVEFLVSFYNNEISEKSEIFDDQFSVERPDGSNFTLKIRSTKLEDSAMYFCASSPLRQGKNQETQYFGPGTRLLVL.